The sequence of this TCR beta chain was determined in a study of CD8 T cells in Susac syndrome. CD8+ and CD4+ T cells circulating in blood were sequenced for TCR beta. This clonotype has more than one count but fewer than ten. After extraction with the RNeasy kit, 0.5 to 1 ug of the RNA was reverse transcribed using random hexamers. MiXCR, run by TCRdb on the immunoSEQ multiplex PCR reads, gives a single entry per CDR3 protein. This sample has around 140,000 distinct CDR3 sequences, with around 75% found just once. The ends were cut back, 6 bases at V and 2 bases at J, with 8 bases in the middle. This CDR3 region has 13 residues. Germline lookup yields CDR1 LNHDA and CDR2 SQIVND (reference sequence).

The chain combines TRBV19 with TRBJ2-1, with D unclear. The receptor was derived from a human donor with multiple sclerosis. Sequencing input: CD8+ T cells from PBMCs. The CDR3 bases are TGTGCCAGTAGCCCCGGAGCCTACAATGAGCAGTTCTTC. Encoded protein: CASSPGAYNEQFF.